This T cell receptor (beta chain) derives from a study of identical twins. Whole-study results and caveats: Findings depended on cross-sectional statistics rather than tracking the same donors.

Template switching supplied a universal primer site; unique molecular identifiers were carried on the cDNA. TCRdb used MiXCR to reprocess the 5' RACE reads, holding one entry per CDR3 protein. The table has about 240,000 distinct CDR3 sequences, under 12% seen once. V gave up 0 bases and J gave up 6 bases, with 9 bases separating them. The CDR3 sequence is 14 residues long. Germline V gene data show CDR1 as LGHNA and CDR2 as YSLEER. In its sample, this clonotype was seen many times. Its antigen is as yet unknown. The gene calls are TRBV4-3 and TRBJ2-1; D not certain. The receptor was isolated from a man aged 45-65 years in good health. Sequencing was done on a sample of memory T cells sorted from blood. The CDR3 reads CASSQDGRFNEQFF. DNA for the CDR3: TGCGCCAGCAGCCAAGATGGCCGTTTCAATGAGCAGTTCTTC.